The 9 T cell receptor beta chains below all came from one sample that was sequenced in a study of blood T cell repertoires in COVID-19. Sequencing was performed with immunoSEQ multiplex PCR; in TCRdb, only in-frame clones are kept and a portion is missing. The sample lists about 39,000 clones, about 86% occurring once. Specimen: peripheral blood. These receptors all stem from a middle-aged man with active COVID-19.

The chain recombines TRBV10-3 with TRBJ2-3, with D possibly being TRBD1 (5 bases). The CDR3 covers 14 residues. V was pared by 6 bases and J by 3 bases, with 13 bases between. Germline V CDR1 and CDR2: ENHRY, SYGVKD. The CDR3 nucleotides read TGTGCCATCAGCTCAACGACAGATACAGATACGCAGTATTTT. It yields the protein CAISSTTDTDTQYF.

V usage is TRBV6-6 and J usage is TRBJ2-1; 7 bases line up with TRBD2. The germline V gene encodes CDR1 MNHNY and CDR2 SVGAGI (reference sequence). The length of the CDR3 is 14 residues. The V gene end was trimmed by 2 bases and the J gene end by 2 bases; junction bases not matched to a gene: 0. The CDR3 protein is CASSYREAYNEQFF. CDR3 nucleotide sequence: TGTGCCAGCAGTTACCGGGAGGCCTACAATGAGCAGTTCTTC.

The rearrangement links TRBV28 to TRBJ1-2, with TRBD1 matching 8 bases. Germline CDR1 and CDR2: MDHEN and SYDVKM. Trimming removed 6 bases from V and 8 bases from J; junction bases left unmatched: 5. This CDR3 is 12 amino acids long. CDR3 DNA sequence: TGTGCCAGCAGCCCAGGGGGCTCGGGCTACACCTTC. The encoded protein is CASSPGGSGYTF.

The chain combines TRBV10-1 with TRBJ2-1; D might be TRBD2 (6 bases). Germline values: CDR1 WNHNN, CDR2 SYGVQD (reference sequence). This CDR3 is 14 amino acids long. The V end lost 8 bases, the J end lost 1 base, and 12 bases lay between the germline ends. CDR3 coding DNA: TGCGCCAGCTCTTTAGGGACTTCCTACAATGAGCAGTTCTTC. Protein sequence: CASSLGTSYNEQFF.

This rearrangement joins TRBV9 to TRBJ2-7; 7 bases are a match to TRBD2. This CDR3 region has 16 residues. Germline assignment: CDR1 SGDLS and CDR2 YYNGEE. V dropped 4 bases and J dropped 4; count of bases not matched to a gene: 14. The CDR3 here is CASSTTPERDTYEQYF. DNA of the CDR3: TGTGCCAGCAGCACAACCCCAGAGCGGGATACATACGAGCAGTACTTC.

The CDR3 DNA reads TGTGCCAGCTCAGCGGGGTTCCACGAGCAGTACTTC. This gives the protein CASSAGFHEQYF. The V call is TRBV18, the J call TRBJ2-7; a possible D gene is TRBD2 (6 bases). Germline-derived CDR1 and CDR2 are KGHSH and LQKENI. The CDR3 has 12 amino acids. V gave up 5 bases and J gave up 5 bases, with 10 bases separating them.

This clone occurred once. The DNA of the CDR3 is TGTGCCAGCAGTGAAGCCGGACAGTTATACACTAACTATGGCTACACCTTC. Encoded protein: CASSEAGQLYTNYGYTF. The chain recombines TRBV2 with TRBJ1-2; D is possibly TRBD1 (6 bases). Per germline, CDR1 SNHLY and CDR2 FYNNEI. Trimming cost V 0 bases and J 0 bases, with 14 bases left between them. The CDR3 has 17 amino acids.

The chain has TRBV9 and TRBJ2-7; D may be TRBD2 (5 bases). Germline V CDR1 and CDR2: SGDLS, YYNGEE. The ends were cut back, 0 bases at V and 3 bases at J, with 13 bases in the middle. The CDR3 contains 15 residues. The CDR3 loop reads CASSVDPGLGYEQYF. The DNA of the CDR3 is TGTGCCAGCAGCGTAGATCCGGGGTTAGGCTACGAGCAGTACTTC.

CDR3 loop: CATGRGTDGAGELFF. Written as DNA, the CDR3 is TGTGCCACCGGAAGGGGAACAGATGGGGCCGGGGAGCTGTTTTTT. The chain carries TRBV15 and TRBJ2-2, with D maybe TRBD1 (5 bases). The CDR3 is made up of 15 amino acids. Germline loops: CDR1 LNHNV, CDR2 YYDKDF (reference sequence). V was shortened by 8 bases and J by 6 bases, with 19 bases between the two germline ends.